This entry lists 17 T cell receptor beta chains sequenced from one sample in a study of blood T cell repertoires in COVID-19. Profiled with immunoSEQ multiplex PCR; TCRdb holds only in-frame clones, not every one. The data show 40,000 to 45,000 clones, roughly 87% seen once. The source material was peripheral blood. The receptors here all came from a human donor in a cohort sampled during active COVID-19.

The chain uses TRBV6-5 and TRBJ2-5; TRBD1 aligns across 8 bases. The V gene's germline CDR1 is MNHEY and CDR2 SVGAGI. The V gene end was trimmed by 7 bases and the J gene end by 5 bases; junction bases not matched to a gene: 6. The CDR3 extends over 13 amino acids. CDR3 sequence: CASNNRGAETQYF. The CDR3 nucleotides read TGTGCCAGCAACAACAGGGGGGCGGAGACCCAGTACTTC.

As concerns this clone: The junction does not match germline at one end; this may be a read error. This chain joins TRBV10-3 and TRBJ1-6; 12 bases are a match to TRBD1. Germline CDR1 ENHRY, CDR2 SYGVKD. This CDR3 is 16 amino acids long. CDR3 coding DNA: TGTGCCATCAGAGGACTGGGACAGGGGGCGAATTCATCCCTCCACTTT. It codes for CAIRGLGQGANSSLHF.

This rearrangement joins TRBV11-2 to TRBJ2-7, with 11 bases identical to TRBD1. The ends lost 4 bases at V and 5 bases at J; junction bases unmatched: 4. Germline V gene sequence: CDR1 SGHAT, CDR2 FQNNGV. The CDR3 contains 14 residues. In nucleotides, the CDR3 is TGTGCCAGCAGCTCTAGGACAGGGGGCAACGAGCAGTACTTC. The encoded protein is CASSSRTGGNEQYF.

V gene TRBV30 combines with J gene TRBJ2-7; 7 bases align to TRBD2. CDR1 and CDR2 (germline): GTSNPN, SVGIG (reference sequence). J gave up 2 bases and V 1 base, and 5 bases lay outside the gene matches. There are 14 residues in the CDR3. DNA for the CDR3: TGTGCCTGGAGTGCCCCGACTAGCCCCTACGAGCAGTACTTC. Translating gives CAWSAPTSPYEQYF.

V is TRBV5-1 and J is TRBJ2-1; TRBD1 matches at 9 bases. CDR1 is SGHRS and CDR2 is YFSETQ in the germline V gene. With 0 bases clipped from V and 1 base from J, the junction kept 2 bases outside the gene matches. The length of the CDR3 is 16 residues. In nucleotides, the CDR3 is TGCGCCAGCAGCTTGGTAGGGACAGGGTCCTACAATGAGCAGTTCTTC. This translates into CASSLVGTGSYNEQFF.

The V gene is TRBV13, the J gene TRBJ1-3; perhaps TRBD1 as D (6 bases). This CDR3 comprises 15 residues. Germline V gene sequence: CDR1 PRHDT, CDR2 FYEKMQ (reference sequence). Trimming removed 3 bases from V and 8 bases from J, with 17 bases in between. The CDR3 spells CASSLGPGDRYTIYF. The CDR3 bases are TGTGCCAGCAGCTTGGGGCCAGGGGATCGGTACACCATATATTTT.

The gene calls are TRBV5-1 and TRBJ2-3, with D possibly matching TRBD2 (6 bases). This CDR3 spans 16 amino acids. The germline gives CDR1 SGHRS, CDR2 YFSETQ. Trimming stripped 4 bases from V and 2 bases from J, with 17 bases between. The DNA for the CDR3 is TGCGCCAGCAGCCACGTGGAGGGTCTAATCACAGATACGCAGTATTTT. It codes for CASSHVEGLITDTQYF.

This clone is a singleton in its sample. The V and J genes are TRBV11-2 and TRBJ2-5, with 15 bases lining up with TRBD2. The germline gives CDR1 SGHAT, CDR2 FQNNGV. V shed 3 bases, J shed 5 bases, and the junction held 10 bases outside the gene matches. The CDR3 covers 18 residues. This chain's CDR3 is CASSFGTSGRIAGETQYF. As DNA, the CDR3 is TGTGCCAGCAGCTTTGGGACTAGCGGGAGGATCGCTGGGGAGACCCAGTACTTC.

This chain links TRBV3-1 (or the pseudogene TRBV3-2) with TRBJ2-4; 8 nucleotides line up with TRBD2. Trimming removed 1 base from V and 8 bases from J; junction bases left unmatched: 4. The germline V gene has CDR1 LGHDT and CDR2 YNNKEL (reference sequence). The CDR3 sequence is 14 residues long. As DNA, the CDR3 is TGTGCCAGCAGCCAAGTAGATAGCGGGGACATTCAGTACTTC. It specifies CASSQVDSGDIQYF.

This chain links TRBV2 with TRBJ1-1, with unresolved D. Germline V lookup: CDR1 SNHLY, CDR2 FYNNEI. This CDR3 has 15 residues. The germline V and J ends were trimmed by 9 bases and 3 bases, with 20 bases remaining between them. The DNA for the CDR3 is TGTGCCAGGGGGAAGGCGGGGAGGGTGGACACTGAAGCTTTCTTT. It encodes CARGKAGRVDTEAFF.

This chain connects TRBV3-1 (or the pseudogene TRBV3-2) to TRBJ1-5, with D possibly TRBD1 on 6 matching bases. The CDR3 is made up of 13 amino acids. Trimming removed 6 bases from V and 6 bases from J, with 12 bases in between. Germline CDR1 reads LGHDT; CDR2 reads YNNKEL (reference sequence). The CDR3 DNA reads TGTGCCAGCAGGGGGGGGGCAGGTCAGCCCCAGCATTTT. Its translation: CASRGGAGQPQHF.

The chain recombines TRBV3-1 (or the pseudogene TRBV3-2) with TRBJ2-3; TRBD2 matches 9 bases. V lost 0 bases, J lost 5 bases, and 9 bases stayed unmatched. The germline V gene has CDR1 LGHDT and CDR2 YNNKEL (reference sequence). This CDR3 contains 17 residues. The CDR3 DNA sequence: TGTGCCAGCAGCCAAGAGAGACTAGCGGAGGTTCAAGATACGCAGTATTTT. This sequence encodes CASSQERLAEVQDTQYF.

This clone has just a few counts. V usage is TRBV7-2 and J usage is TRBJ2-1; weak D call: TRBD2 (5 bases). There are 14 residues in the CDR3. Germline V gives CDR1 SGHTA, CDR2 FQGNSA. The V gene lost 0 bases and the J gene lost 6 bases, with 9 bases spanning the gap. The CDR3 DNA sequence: TGTGCCAGCAGCTTAGCCGGACTTTTCAATGAGCAGTTCTTC. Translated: CASSLAGLFNEQFF.

For the CDR3, the DNA is TGTGCCAGCAGCCGAACTAGCGGGGACACAGATACGCAGTATTTT. It encodes CASSRTSGDTDTQYF. This chain uses TRBV7-8 with TRBJ2-3; 10 nucleotides match TRBD2. Germline trimming cut 5 bases from V and 2 bases from J; bases unmatched to any gene: 4. CDR3 length: 15 amino acids. Germline loops: CDR1 SGHVS, CDR2 FQNEAQ.

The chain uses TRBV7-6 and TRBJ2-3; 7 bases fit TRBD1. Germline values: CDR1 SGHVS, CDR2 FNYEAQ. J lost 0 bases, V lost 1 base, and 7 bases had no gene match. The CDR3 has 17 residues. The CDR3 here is CASSLVAGGVSTDTQYF. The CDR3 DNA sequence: TGTGCCAGCAGCTTAGTGGCAGGGGGTGTTAGCACAGATACGCAGTATTTT.

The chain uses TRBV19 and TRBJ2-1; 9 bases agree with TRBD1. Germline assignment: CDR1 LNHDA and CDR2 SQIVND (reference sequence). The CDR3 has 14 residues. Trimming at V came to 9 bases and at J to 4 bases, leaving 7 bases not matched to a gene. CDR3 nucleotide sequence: TGTGCCAGCCGGACAGGGGCAAGGTACAATGAGCAGTTCTTC. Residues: CASRTGARYNEQFF.

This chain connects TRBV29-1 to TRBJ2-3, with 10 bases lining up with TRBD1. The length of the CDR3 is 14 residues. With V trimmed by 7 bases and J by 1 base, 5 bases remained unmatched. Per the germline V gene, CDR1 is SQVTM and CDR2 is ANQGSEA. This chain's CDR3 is CSGRQGAGTDTQYF. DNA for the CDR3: TGCAGCGGCAGACAGGGGGCGGGCACAGATACGCAGTATTTT.